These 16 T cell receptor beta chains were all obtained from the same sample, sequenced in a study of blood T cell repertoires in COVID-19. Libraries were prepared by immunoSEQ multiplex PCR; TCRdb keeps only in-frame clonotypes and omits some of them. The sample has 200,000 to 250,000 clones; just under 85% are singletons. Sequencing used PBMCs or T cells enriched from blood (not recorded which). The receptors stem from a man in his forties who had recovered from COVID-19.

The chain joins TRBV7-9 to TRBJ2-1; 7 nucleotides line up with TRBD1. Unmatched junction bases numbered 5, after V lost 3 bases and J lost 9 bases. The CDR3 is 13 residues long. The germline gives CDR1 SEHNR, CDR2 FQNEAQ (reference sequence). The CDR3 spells CASSFIGDSEQFF. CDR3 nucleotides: TGTGCCAGCAGCTTCATCGGGGACAGTGAGCAGTTCTTC.

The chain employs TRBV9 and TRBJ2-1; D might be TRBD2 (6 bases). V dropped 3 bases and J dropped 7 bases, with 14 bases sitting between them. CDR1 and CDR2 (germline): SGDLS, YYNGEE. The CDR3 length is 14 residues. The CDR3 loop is CASSDQVGGNEQFF. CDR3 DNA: TGTGCCAGCAGCGACCAAGTTGGAGGGAATGAGCAGTTCTTC.

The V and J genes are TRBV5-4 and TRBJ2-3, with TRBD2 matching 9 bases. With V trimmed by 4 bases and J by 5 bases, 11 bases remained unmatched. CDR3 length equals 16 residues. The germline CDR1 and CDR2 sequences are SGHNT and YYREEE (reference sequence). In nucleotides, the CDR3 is TGTGCCAGCAGCCCCGTGGCGGGGGGGCAGGGAGATACGCAGTATTTT. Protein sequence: CASSPVAGGQGDTQYF.

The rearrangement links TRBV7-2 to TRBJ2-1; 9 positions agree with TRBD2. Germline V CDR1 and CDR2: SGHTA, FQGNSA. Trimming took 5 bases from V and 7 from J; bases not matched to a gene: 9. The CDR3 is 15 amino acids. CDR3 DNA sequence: TGTGCCAGCAGCAATAGCGGGGGAGGTCGGAATGAGCAGTTCTTC. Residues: CASSNSGGGRNEQFF.

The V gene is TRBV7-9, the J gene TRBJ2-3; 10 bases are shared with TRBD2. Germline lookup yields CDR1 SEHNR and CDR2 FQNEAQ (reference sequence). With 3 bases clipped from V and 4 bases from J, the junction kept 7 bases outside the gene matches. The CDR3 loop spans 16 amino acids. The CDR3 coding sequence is TGTGCCAGCAGCTTCTATAGCGGGGGGCGCTCAGATACGCAGTATTTT. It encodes CASSFYSGGRSDTQYF.

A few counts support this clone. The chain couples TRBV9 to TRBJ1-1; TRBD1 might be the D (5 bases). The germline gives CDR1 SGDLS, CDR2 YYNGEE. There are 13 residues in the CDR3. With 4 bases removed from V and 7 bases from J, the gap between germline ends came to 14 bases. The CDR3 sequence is CASSPGAASEAFF. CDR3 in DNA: TGTGCCAGCAGCCCTGGGGCCGCTAGTGAAGCTTTCTTT. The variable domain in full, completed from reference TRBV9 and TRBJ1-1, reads DSGVTQTPKHLITATGQRVTLRCSPRSGDLSVYWYQQSLDQGLQFLIQYYNGEERAKGNILERFSAQQFPDLHSELNLSSLELGDSALYFCASSPGAASEAFFGQGTRLTVV.

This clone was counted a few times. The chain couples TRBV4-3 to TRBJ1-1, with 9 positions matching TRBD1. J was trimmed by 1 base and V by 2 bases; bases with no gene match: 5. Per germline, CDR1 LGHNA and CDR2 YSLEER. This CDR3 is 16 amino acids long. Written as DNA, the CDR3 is TGCGCCAGCAGCCAATGGACAGGGGCCAGGAACACTGAAGCTTTCTTT. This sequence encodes CASSQWTGARNTEAFF.

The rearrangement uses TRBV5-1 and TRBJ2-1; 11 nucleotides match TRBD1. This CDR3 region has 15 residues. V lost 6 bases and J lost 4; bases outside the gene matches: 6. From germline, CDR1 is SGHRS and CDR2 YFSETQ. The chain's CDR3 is CASTPGTGGYNEQFF. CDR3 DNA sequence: TGCGCCAGCACCCCCGGGACAGGGGGATACAATGAGCAGTTCTTC.

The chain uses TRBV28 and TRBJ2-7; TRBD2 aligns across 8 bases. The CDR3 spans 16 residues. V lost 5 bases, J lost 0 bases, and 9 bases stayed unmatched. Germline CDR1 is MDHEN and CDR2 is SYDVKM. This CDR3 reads CASSAPGGGSSYEQYF. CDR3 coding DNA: TGTGCCAGCAGTGCTCCGGGCGGGGGGAGCTCCTACGAGCAGTACTTC.

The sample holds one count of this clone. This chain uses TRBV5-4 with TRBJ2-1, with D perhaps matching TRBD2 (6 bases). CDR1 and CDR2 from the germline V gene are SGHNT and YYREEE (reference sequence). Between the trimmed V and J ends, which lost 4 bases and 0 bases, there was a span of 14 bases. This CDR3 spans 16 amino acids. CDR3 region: CASSPSGDSSYNEQFF. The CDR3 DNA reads TGTGCCAGCAGCCCGTCGGGGGATAGCTCCTACAATGAGCAGTTCTTC.

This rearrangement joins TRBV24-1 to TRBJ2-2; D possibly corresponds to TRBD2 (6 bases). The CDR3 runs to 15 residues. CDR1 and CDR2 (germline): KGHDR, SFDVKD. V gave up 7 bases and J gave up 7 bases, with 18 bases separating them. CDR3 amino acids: CATRKAPPGDGELFF. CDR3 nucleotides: TGTGCCACCAGAAAGGCCCCTCCGGGGGACGGGGAGCTGTTTTTT.

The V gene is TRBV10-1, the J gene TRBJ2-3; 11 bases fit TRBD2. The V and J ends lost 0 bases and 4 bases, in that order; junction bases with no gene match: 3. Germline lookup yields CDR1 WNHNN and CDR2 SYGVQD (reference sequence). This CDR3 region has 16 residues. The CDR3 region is CASSESASGRSDTQYF. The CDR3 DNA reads TGCGCCAGCAGTGAGTCGGCTAGCGGGAGGTCAGATACGCAGTATTTT.

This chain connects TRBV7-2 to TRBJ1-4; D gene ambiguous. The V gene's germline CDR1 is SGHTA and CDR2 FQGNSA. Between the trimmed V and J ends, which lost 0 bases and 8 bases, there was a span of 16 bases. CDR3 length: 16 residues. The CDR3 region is CASSLAPGNGNEKLFF. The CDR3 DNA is TGTGCCAGCAGCTTAGCACCCGGGAATGGAAACGAAAAACTGTTTTTT.

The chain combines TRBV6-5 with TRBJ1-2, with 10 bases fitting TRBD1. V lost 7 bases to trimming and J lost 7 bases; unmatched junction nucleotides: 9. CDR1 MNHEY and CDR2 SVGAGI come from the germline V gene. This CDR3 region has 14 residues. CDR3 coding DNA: TGTGCCAGCATATCGACAGGGGGCCGGGGTGGCTACACCTTC. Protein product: CASISTGGRGGYTF.

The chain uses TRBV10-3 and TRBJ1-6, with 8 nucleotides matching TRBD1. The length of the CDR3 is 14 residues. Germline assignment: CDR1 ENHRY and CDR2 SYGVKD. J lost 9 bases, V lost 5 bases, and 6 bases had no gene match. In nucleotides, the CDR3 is TGTGCCATCAGTCTGGACAGGGAAATTTCACCCCTCCACTTT. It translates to CAISLDREISPLHF.

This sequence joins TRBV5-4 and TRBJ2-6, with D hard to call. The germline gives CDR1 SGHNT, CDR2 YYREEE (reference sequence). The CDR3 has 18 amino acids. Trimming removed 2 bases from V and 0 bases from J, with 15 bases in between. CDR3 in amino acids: CASSFQVFGLSGANVLTF. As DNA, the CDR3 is TGTGCCAGCAGCTTCCAGGTGTTTGGGCTCTCTGGGGCCAACGTCCTGACTTTC.